This is a list of T cell receptor beta chains from one sample in a study of blood T cell repertoires in COVID-19. Data came from immunoSEQ multiplex PCR; TCRdb stores just in-frame clones and leaves some out. The repertoire holds roughly 300,000 clones, with about 76% as singletons. Sequencing was carried out using peripheral blood. Receptors were obtained from a woman aged 55-69 years with active or convalescent COVID-19. CDR3s include the opening cysteine and the closing phenylalanine or tryptophan. The D gene is left open where the match is weak. Size is omitted from some rows. Given values are once, few, many or a class for expanded clones.

TRBV19	TRBD1	TRBJ2-7	.	TGTGCCAGTAGTCTTCGACAGGGGGGTTACGAGCAGTACTTC	CASSLRQGGYEQYF
TRBV7-3	.	TRBJ1-2	once	TGTGCCAGCAGCTACAATAAGGGTAACAAGACAGGCCCCTATGGCTACACCTTC	CASSYNKGNKTGPYGYTF
TRBV18	.	TRBJ1-5	.	TGTGCCAGCTCCCCAGGGGCAAATAGCAATCAGCCCCAGCATTTT	CASSPGANSNQPQHF
TRBV9	.	TRBJ2-3	.	TGTGCCAGCAGCGGTCGGGACTCCACAGATACGCAGTATTTT	CASSGRDSTDTQYF
TRBV19	TRBD1	TRBJ1-1	.	TGTGCCAGTAGTGTAATTCAGGGGGCGCGGTTGGTTGGCACTGAAGCTTTCTTT	CASSVIQGARLVGTEAFF
TRBV29-1	TRBD1	TRBJ2-3	.	TGCAGCGCCGGGGACAGGGGGCCGACAGATACGCAGTATTTT	CSAGDRGPTDTQYF
TRBV11-2	TRBD1	TRBJ1-6	.	TGTGCCAGCAGGGTGGGACAGGGGTATTCACCCCTCCACTTT	CASRVGQGYSPLHF
TRBV6-5	.	TRBJ1-2	.	TGTGCGTCCGGCAGGAACTATGGCTACACCTTC	CASGRNYGYTF
TRBV11-2	TRBD1	TRBJ1-2	.	TGTGCCAGCAGCTTCAGAGCCGGGACAGTCGGTTTGAATGGCTACACCTTC	CASSFRAGTVGLNGYTF
TRBV7-9	.	TRBJ1-2	.	TGTGCCAGCAGCTTAACAGGGAAGGATGGCTACACCTTC	CASSLTGKDGYTF
TRBV7-2	TRBD2	TRBJ2-1	.	TGTGCCAGCAGCTTAGCAGCGGGATTCGTTTACAATGAGCAGTTCTTC	CASSLAAGFVYNEQFF
TRBV4-1	.	TRBJ1-2	.	TGCGCCAGCAGCCAAGATTGGGGGGGCTATGGCTACACCTTC	CASSQDWGGYGYTF
TRBV19	.	TRBJ1-4	.	TGTGCCAGTACCCAGGGGCACCCTGAAAAACTGTTTTTT	CASTQGHPEKLFF
TRBV25-1	TRBD1	TRBJ1-4	.	TGTGCCAGCAGTGATCCGACAGGGATAAATGAAAAACTGTTTTTT	CASSDPTGINEKLFF
TRBV10-3	.	TRBJ1-2	.	TGTGCCATCAGTGAGTCTGTAAGGGGAAGTTTGGCTAACTATGGCTACACCTTC	CAISESVRGSLANYGYTF
TRBV3-1/TRBV3-2	.	TRBJ1-3	.	TGTGCCAGCAGCCAAGAAGGGGTCGCCAGCCCCAACCCTGGAAACACCATATATTTT	CASSQEGVASPNPGNTIYF
TRBV19	TRBD2	TRBJ2-3	.	TGTGCCAGTACCATGGGACTAGCGGGGACTCTAGATACGCAGTATTTT	CASTMGLAGTLDTQYF
TRBV7-7	.	TRBJ1-4	.	TGTGCTAGCAGCTCAGGGCTGGGAAATGAAAAACTGTTTTTT	CASSSGLGNEKLFF
TRBV9	TRBD1	TRBJ1-1	.	TGTGCCAGCAGCGTAGGAATACCGGGACAGGTAAACACTGAAGCTTTCTTT	CASSVGIPGQVNTEAFF
TRBV5-1	TRBD2	TRBJ2-5	.	TGCGCCAGCAGCTTGACGGCTAGCGGGGAAGAGACCCAGTACTTC	CASSLTASGEETQYF
TRBV5-6	TRBD2	TRBJ2-1	.	TGTGCCAGCAGCCCCGGGGGGGCTAGAGGTGAGCAGTTCTTC	CASSPGGARGEQFF
TRBV5-6	.	TRBJ1-6	.	TGTGCCTCGGGAGGCTCCTATAATTCACCCCTCCACTTT	CASGGSYNSPLHF
TRBV10-3	TRBD2	TRBJ2-2	.	TGTGCCACGACACTAGCGACCGGGGAGCTGTTTTTT	CATTLATGELFF
TRBV9	.	TRBJ1-1	few	TGTGCCAGCAGCGTAGGAACAGGCTCCATGAACACTGAAGCTTTCTTT	CASSVGTGSMNTEAFF
TRBV5-4	.	TRBJ2-5	once	TGTGCCAGCAGTCCCTCGAGAGCTGGCGGAACGTTCTCGGAGACCCAGTACTTC	CASSPSRAGGTFSETQYF
TRBV7-6	TRBD2	TRBJ2-7	.	TGTGCCAGCAGCTTACTAGCGGGCTCATACGAGCAGTACTTC	CASSLLAGSYEQYF
TRBV30	.	TRBJ2-4	.	TGTGCCTGGAGTGTACAGGCCGCAGGGGGGAACATTCAGTACTTC	CAWSVQAAGGNIQYF
TRBV5-6	TRBD1	TRBJ1-4	.	TGTGCCAGCAGCTTGGGACAGGGGGCTGGTGAAAAACTGTTTTTT	CASSLGQGAGEKLFF
TRBV9	.	TRBJ1-2	.	TGTGCCAGCAGCGTAGAAGGGGGACCTAACTATGGCTACACCTTC	CASSVEGGPNYGYTF
TRBV25-1	TRBD1	TRBJ1-1	once	TGTGCCAGCAGTGAATTCACGACAGGGTCGAACACTGAAGCTTTCTTT	CASSEFTTGSNTEAFF
TRBV12-3/TRBV12-4	.	TRBJ1-1	.	TGTGCCAGCACCCTGACAGGGAACACTGAAGCTTTCTTT	CASTLTGNTEAFF
TRBV2	TRBD1	TRBJ1-4	.	TGTGCCAGCAGATCAGGGGGCGATGAAAAACTGTTTTTT	CASRSGGDEKLFF
TRBV6-2/TRBV6-3	TRBD2	TRBJ2-7	.	TGTGCCAGCAGTTACTCGATAGCGGGGGGGTCCTCCGAGCAGTACTTC	CASSYSIAGGSSEQYF
TRBV6-5	.	TRBJ1-2	.	TGTGCCAGCGAATCGGGCGGGAGTAACTATGGCTACACCTTC	CASESGGSNYGYTF
TRBV30	TRBD1	TRBJ2-5	.	TGTGCCTGGAGTGCCGGGACAGGGAAAGAGACCCAGTACTTC	CAWSAGTGKETQYF
TRBV15	TRBD1	TRBJ2-2	.	TGTGCCACCAGCAGGGACAGGCTCCAGGTGAACACCGGGGAGCTGTTTTTT	CATSRDRLQVNTGELFF
TRBV7-2	.	TRBJ1-1	.	TGTGCCAGCAGTGCGGCGGCGCGCCTGAACACTGAAGCTTTCTTT	CASSAAARLNTEAFF
TRBV7-3	TRBD1	TRBJ2-5	.	TGTGCCAGCAGCTTAGACAGGGAGAGCGAGACCCAGTACTTC	CASSLDRESETQYF
TRBV12-3/TRBV12-4	.	TRBJ1-1	.	TGTGCCAGCGGGTTGGACAGTAACGCTTTCTTT	CASGLDSNAFF
TRBV6-2/TRBV6-3	TRBD1	TRBJ1-6	.	TGTGCCAGCACCCCAGGGACAGGGAGAAAGGATTCACCCCTCCACTTT	CASTPGTGRKDSPLHF
TRBV27	TRBD2	TRBJ2-3	.	TGTGCCAGCAGTCTGGGGACTATCCGTAGCACAGATACGCAGTATTTT	CASSLGTIRSTDTQYF
TRBV4-1	.	TRBJ1-4	.	TGCGCCAGCAGCCAAGAAGCGGGGGGCCTCTATGAAAAACTGTTTTTT	CASSQEAGGLYEKLFF
TRBV18	.	TRBJ2-1	.	TGTGCCAGCTCACCACCGGGGCGGGACTATTTTAGGGACACAGACAATGAGCAGTTCTTC	CASSPPGRDYFRDTDNEQFF
TRBV30	.	TRBJ2-4	few	TGTGCCTGGAAAAGACAAGCAGGGGGGGCCAAAAACATTCAGTACTTC	CAWKRQAGGAKNIQYF